These 24 T cell receptor beta chains were sequenced from one sample in a study of CD8+CD57+ T cells in acquired aplastic anemia. Patients sequenced had flow cytometry evidence of CD8+CD57+ cell expansion. TCR beta VDJ and CDR3 profiles were obtained from a genomic DNA template. TCRdb redid the calling of the reads with MiXCR, one entry per CDR3 protein. The sample includes around 150,000 distinct CDR3 sequences, 40% to 50% of them seen just once. The sequencing input was sorted CD4+, CD8+, or CD8+CD57+ T cells (not recorded which) from PBMCs. The receptors stem from a human donor with aplastic anemia.

At least ten counts were recorded for this clonotype. CDR3 protein: CSAQDSKSNQPQHF. CDR3 nucleotides: TGCAGTGCCCAAGACAGTAAGAGCAATCAGCCCCAGCATTTT. This rearrangement joins TRBV20-1 to TRBJ1-5, with a possible D match to TRBD1 (5 bases). Trimming took 6 bases from V and 1 from J, leaving 13 bases between them. The CDR3 length is 14 residues. The germline V gene encodes CDR1 DFQATT and CDR2 SNEGSKA (reference sequence).

CDR3 in DNA: TGCAGTGCCCCCGTTGAGAACACTGAAGCTTTCTTT. Translation: CSAPVENTEAFF. This chain joins TRBV20-1 and TRBJ1-1; no firm D call. Per the germline V gene, CDR1 is DFQATT and CDR2 is SNEGSKA (reference sequence). Trimming cost V 6 bases and J 1 base, with 9 bases left between them. The CDR3 extends over 12 amino acids.

This clonotype came up many times. The chain uses TRBV5-8 and TRBJ1-2, with 9 positions matching TRBD1. V was clipped by 4 bases and J by 7 bases; unmatched bases: 5. CDR3 length equals 13 residues. From germline, CDR1 is SGHTS and CDR2 YDEGEE. The CDR3 DNA reads as TGTGCCAGCAGCCTCATGGGACAGGGTGGCTACACCTTC. As protein: CASSLMGQGGYTF. Together with reference TRBV5-8 and TRBJ1-2, the CDR3 gives the full variable domain: EAGVTQSPTHLIKTRGQQATLRCSPISGHTSVYWYQQALGLGLQFLLWYDEGEERNRGNFPPRFSGRQFPNYSSELNVNALELEDSALYLCASSLMGQGGYTFGSGTRLTVV.

The gene calls are TRBV19 and TRBJ2-5; D perhaps matches TRBD1 (5 bases). The germline CDR1 and CDR2 sequences are LNHDA and SQIVND (reference sequence). CDR3 length: 15 amino acids. The CDR3 DNA reads as TGTGCAAGCAGTCAGGGTTCGCAGGGCCCAGAGACCCAGTACTTC. This codes for CASSQGSQGPETQYF.

V usage is TRBV12-3 or TRBV12-4 and J usage is TRBJ2-1, with 11 bases fitting TRBD2. CDR3 length: 15 amino acids. Trimming took 6 bases from V and 6 from J; bases not matched to a gene: 7. This chain's CDR3 is CASRTSGEPANEQFF. The CDR3 DNA reads TGTGCCAGCAGGACTAGCGGGGAACCAGCCAATGAGCAGTTCTTC.

As concerns this clonotype: At one boundary the junction diverges from the germline segment, which might be a read error. The J gene is TRBJ2-5, the V gene TRBV29-1, with 9 bases that match TRBD1. This CDR3 has 13 amino acids. The germline gives CDR1 SQVTM, CDR2 ANQGSEA. In DNA form, the CDR3 reads TGCAGCTTCGCGGAGGGACAGGGAGAGACCCGGTACTTC. It is translated as CSFAEGQGETRYF.

This clonotype was found many times. This chain uses TRBV5-4 with TRBJ2-2; weak D call: TRBD2 (7 bases). The germline V gene has CDR1 SGHNT and CDR2 YYREEE (reference sequence). This CDR3 is 15 amino acids long. V lost 4 bases, J lost 2 bases, and 12 bases lay in between. The CDR3 region is CASSGGGLNTGELFF. The CDR3 nucleotides read TGTGCCAGCAGCGGGGGGGGCCTAAACACCGGGGAGCTGTTTTTT.

This clonotype showed up just a few times. The chain combines TRBV24-1 with TRBJ2-5, with D unclear. The V end was cut by 4 bases, the J end by 4 bases, with 12 bases between. Per the germline V gene, CDR1 is KGHDR and CDR2 is SFDVKD. The CDR3 loop spans 14 amino acids. CDR3 sequence (DNA): TGTGCCACCAGTGAATCGCCGGGCCTAGAGACCCAGTACTTC. Protein sequence: CATSESPGLETQYF.

The chain carries TRBV15 and TRBJ1-2; D gene unclear. CDR1 is LNHNV and CDR2 is YYDKDF in the germline V gene (reference sequence). V was trimmed by 3 bases and J by 4 bases, leaving 15 bases between them. The CDR3 is made up of 15 amino acids. CDR3 sequence reads: CATSSISLGSYGYTF. The CDR3 DNA sequence: TGTGCCACCAGCAGCATCAGTCTGGGGAGCTATGGCTACACCTTC.

The V and J genes are TRBV12-3 or TRBV12-4 and TRBJ1-5; D unresolved. Trimming removed 5 bases at V and 4 bases at J, with 9 bases between. The CDR3 has 13 amino acids. The CDR3 sequence is CASSQGWNQPQHF. The CDR3 DNA reads as TGTGCCAGCAGTCAAGGGTGGAATCAGCCCCAGCATTTT.

This clonotype was seen many times. The chain joins TRBV5-1 to TRBJ2-2; 11 positions agree with TRBD2. After removal of 4 bases from V and 7 bases from J, the junction contained 9 bases not matched to a gene. CDR3 size: 16 residues. CDR1 and CDR2 from the germline V gene are SGHRS and YFSETQ. The CDR3 DNA sequence: TGCGCCAGCAGCGTACTAGCGGGAGAGAAAATCGGGGAGCTGTTTTTT. It specifies CASSVLAGEKIGELFF.

The chain links TRBV4-1 to TRBJ2-7, with 7 bases matching TRBD1. V lost 5 bases to trimming and J lost 2 bases; unmatched junction nucleotides: 6. The CDR3 runs to 14 residues. The V gene's germline CDR1 is MGHRA and CDR2 YSYEKL. The CDR3 is CASSARQGPYEQYF. The CDR3 region has the DNA TGCGCCAGCAGCGCCCGACAGGGTCCCTACGAGCAGTACTTC.

This clonotype appeared a few times. This chain connects TRBV6-1 to TRBJ1-5; D is unresolved. Germline CDR1 reads MNHNS; CDR2 reads SASEGT. The length of the CDR3 is 11 residues. V was trimmed by 6 bases and J by 6 bases, leaving 6 bases between them. The CDR3: CASSQSQPQHF. DNA of the CDR3: TGTGCCAGCAGCCAGTCTCAGCCCCAGCATTTT.

This chain uses TRBV7-8 with TRBJ1-5; D may be TRBD1 (5 bases). In germline, CDR1 is SGHVS, CDR2 FQNEAQ. Trimming stripped 2 bases from V and 7 bases from J, with 12 bases between. This CDR3 contains 14 residues. Here the CDR3 DNA reads TGTGCCAGCAGCTTAATTGGGGCTGGGCAGCCCCAGCATTTT. Residues: CASSLIGAGQPQHF.

V and J are TRBV12-3 or TRBV12-4 and TRBJ1-2; possible D gene TRBD1, 6 bases. The CDR3 runs to 14 residues. V was pared by 1 base and J by 6 bases, with 12 bases between. This CDR3 is CASSLETGWDGYTF. The CDR3 DNA follows: TGTGCCAGCAGTTTAGAGACAGGATGGGATGGCTACACCTTC.

About this clonotype: One junction end does not reproduce the germline sequence, and a read error may be involved. This chain joins TRBV11-3 and TRBJ2-5; D possibly corresponds to TRBD2 (6 bases). Germline V CDR1 and CDR2: SGHNT, YENEEA. The CDR3 is made up of 15 amino acids. The DNA of the CDR3 is TGTGCCAGCAGCATAGTCCCAGGGAGGAAAGAGACCCAGTACTTT. Translating gives CASSIVPGRKETQYF.

The rearrangement links TRBV9 to TRBJ2-7; 9 bases align to TRBD1. CDR3 length: 14 residues. CDR1 is SGDLS and CDR2 is YYNGEE in the germline V gene. V dropped 0 bases and J dropped 2; count of bases not matched to a gene: 0. CDR3 coding DNA: TGTGCCAGCAGCGTAGGGGACAGGGCCTACGAGCAGTACTTC. As protein: CASSVGDRAYEQYF.

This clonotype was counted once. This chain joins TRBV7-8 and TRBJ2-7; 10 bases agree with TRBD1. The CDR3 runs to 15 residues. The V and J ends lost 1 base and 5 bases, in that order; junction bases with no gene match: 5. Germline CDR1 is SGHVS and CDR2 is FQNEAQ. This CDR3 reads CASSLGTGGSNEQYF. CDR3 nucleotide sequence: TGTGCCAGCAGCTTAGGGACAGGGGGTAGCAACGAGCAGTACTTC.

This clonotype was detected many times. The rearrangement joins TRBV5-6 to TRBJ2-5; D perhaps matches TRBD2 (6 bases). This CDR3 has 13 residues. Per the germline V gene, CDR1 is SGHDT and CDR2 is YYEEEE. The ends were cut back, 5 bases at V and 2 bases at J, with 10 bases in the middle. The CDR3 spells CASRTGTQETQYF. DNA for the CDR3: TGTGCCAGCAGAACCGGGACTCAAGAGACCCAGTACTTC. Variable domain in full (rest from reference TRBV5-6 and TRBJ2-5): DAGVTQSPTHLIKTRGQQVTLRCSPKSGHDTVSWYQQALGQGPQFIFQYYEEEERQRGNFPDRFSGHQFPNYSSELNVNALLLGDSALYLCASRTGTQETQYFGPGTRLLVL.

The chain employs TRBV29-1 and TRBJ1-1; 7 bases match TRBD1. V lost 3 bases to trimming and J lost 4 bases; unmatched junction nucleotides: 5. Per the germline V gene, CDR1 is SQVTM and CDR2 is ANQGSEA. The length of the CDR3 is 13 residues. For the CDR3, the DNA is TGCAGCGTTGAGGGCAGGGGGACCACTGAAGCTTTCTTT. It yields the protein CSVEGRGTTEAFF.

The CDR3, as DNA: TGTGCCACCAGCAGAGAAGCCCAAGAGACCCAGTACTTC. Translation gives CATSREAQETQYF. The rearrangement joins TRBV15 to TRBJ2-5; D call uncertain. The V gene lost 0 bases and the J gene lost 1 base, with 3 bases spanning the gap. The CDR3 extends over 13 amino acids. Germline lookup yields CDR1 LNHNV and CDR2 YYDKDF (reference sequence).

With respect to this clonotype: Germline is not matched at one junction end, which may reflect a read error. V is TRBV25-1 and J is TRBJ2-7, with D perhaps matching TRBD2 (6 bases). There are 14 residues in the CDR3. CDR1 and CDR2 (germline): MGHDK, SYGVNS. DNA of the CDR3: TGTGCCAGCAGCGTCCGGGGGAGCCCCTATGAGCAGTACTTC. This codes for CASSVRGSPYEQYF.

The chain combines TRBV27 with TRBJ1-6, with no clear D. V dropped 0 bases and J dropped 7 bases, with 4 bases sitting between them. The CDR3 runs 13 residues. CDR1 MNHEY and CDR2 SMNVEV come from the germline V gene (reference sequence). CDR3 in DNA: TGTGCCAGCAGTTTATCGCGGAATTCACCCCTCCACTTT. Residues: CASSLSRNSPLHF.

This clonotype was detected ten times or more. The chain is built from TRBV5-1 and TRBJ2-3, with D perhaps TRBD1 or TRBD2 (5 bases each). The V end was cut by 2 bases, the J end by 2 bases, with 9 bases between. The CDR3 spans 14 residues. Germline loops: CDR1 SGHRS, CDR2 YFSETQ. This CDR3 is CASSLGETTDTQYF. CDR3 nucleotides: TGCGCCAGCAGCTTAGGGGAGACCACAGATACGCAGTATTTT.